The clone carrying this T cell receptor beta chain was counted at least ten times. TCRdb re-called the 5' RACE reads through MiXCR, storing one row per CDR3 protein. Of roughly 63,000 distinct CDR3 sequences detected, approximately 7.4% appear once; the ten largest clones hold 36%. The sample comes from a study of T cells after yellow fever vaccination. The length of the CDR3 is 13 residues. Germline CDR1 is MNHNS and CDR2 is SASEGT. V lost 0 bases and J 4 bases, leaving 6 bases between the germline ends. This TCR was sampled from a young man who received the YFV17D yellow fever vaccine. The sequenced sample was CD8+ T cells sorted from PBMCs, obtained 15 days after the yellow fever booster vaccination. The V and J genes are TRBV6-1 and TRBJ1-1; no firm D call. CDR3: CASSEALSTEAFF. In nucleotides, the CDR3 is TGTGCCAGCAGTGAAGCGCTTAGCACTGAAGCTTTCTTT.